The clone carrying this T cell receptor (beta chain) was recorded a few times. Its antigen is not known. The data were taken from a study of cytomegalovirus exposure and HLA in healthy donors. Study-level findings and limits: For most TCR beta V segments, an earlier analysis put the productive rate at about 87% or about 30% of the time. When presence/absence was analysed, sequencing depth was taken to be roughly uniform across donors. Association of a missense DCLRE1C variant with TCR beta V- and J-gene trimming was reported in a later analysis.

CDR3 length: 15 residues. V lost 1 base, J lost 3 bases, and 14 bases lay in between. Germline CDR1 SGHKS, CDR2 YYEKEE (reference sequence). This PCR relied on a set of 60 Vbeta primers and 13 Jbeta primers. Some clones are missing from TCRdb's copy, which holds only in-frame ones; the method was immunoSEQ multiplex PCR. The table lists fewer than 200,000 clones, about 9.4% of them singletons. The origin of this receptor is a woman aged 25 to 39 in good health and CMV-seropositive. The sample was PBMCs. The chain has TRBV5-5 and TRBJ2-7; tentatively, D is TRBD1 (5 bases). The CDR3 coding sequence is TGTGCCAGCAGCTTGAGCGACCCAGGGTTCTACGAGCAGTACTTC. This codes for CASSLSDPGFYEQYF.